One and the same sample provided the 8 T cell receptor beta chains below, sequenced in a study of T cell changes during pregnancy in multiple sclerosis. The method was immunoSEQ multiplex PCR; TCRdb's version includes in-frame clones alone and lacks a portion of them. The sample shows about 47,000 clones, roughly 89% of them seen only once. This specimen was peripheral blood, taken in the first trimester of pregnancy. The receptors shown here come from a female donor with multiple sclerosis, enrolled in a pregnancy study.

V is TRBV30 and J is TRBJ1-1, with D tentatively TRBD1 (6 bases). Trimming left V 0 bases short and J 4 bases short, with 9 bases between. Looked up from germline, CDR1 is GTSNPN and CDR2 is SVGIG (reference sequence). The CDR3 loop spans 13 amino acids. The CDR3 spells CAWSVGGATEAFF. CDR3 bases: TGTGCCTGGAGTGTAGGGGGGGCCACTGAAGCTTTCTTT. Complete variable domain (other parts from reference TRBV30 and TRBJ1-1): SQTIHQWPATLVQPVGSPLSLECTVEGTSNPNLYWYRQAAGRGLQLLFYSVGIGQISSEVPQNLSASRPQDRQFILSSKKLLLSDSGFYLCAWSVGGATEAFFGQGTRLTVV.

The chain carries TRBV27 and TRBJ2-1, with D maybe TRBD1 (5 bases). Trimming took 10 bases from V and 5 from J, leaving 15 bases between them. Germline lookup yields CDR1 MNHEY and CDR2 SMNVEV (reference sequence). The CDR3 covers 13 residues. Here the CDR3 reads CATGTGRDNEQFF. The CDR3 bases are TGTGCCACAGGTACAGGCAGGGACAATGAGCAGTTCTTC.

The rearrangement uses TRBV5-1 and TRBJ2-7; D is undetermined. CDR1 is SGHRS and CDR2 is YFSETQ in the germline V gene. The CDR3 spans 14 residues. V was pared by 0 bases and J by 0 bases, with 7 bases between. The CDR3 loop is CASSLVGTSYEQYF. The DNA for the CDR3 is TGCGCCAGCAGCTTGGTGGGCACCTCCTACGAGCAGTACTTC.

The gene calls are TRBV19 and TRBJ1-3, with 8 bases that match TRBD1. The CDR3 covers 18 residues. Looked up from germline, CDR1 is LNHDA and CDR2 is SQIVND (reference sequence). V was pared by 5 bases and J by 0 bases, with 12 bases of the junction left unmatched. The CDR3 region is CASSLRPGTGISGNTIYF. The CDR3 bases are TGTGCCAGTAGTCTCCGTCCCGGGACAGGAATCTCTGGAAACACCATATATTTT. The variable domain in full, with the rest retrieved from reference TRBV19 and TRBJ1-3, is DGGITQSPKYLFRKEGQNVTLSCEQNLNHDAMYWYRQDPGQGLRLIYYSQIVNDFQKGDIAEGYSVSREKKESFPLTVTSAQKNPTAFYLCASSLRPGTGISGNTIYFGEGSWLTVV.

The gene calls are TRBV12-5 and TRBJ1-2; perhaps TRBD1 as D (6 bases). V lost 6 bases and J 5 bases, leaving 22 bases between the germline ends. Germline CDR1 reads LGHNT; CDR2 reads FRNRAP. The CDR3 extends over 16 amino acids. The CDR3 sequence is CASGQDPQGLGYGYTF. The CDR3, as DNA: TGTGCTAGTGGCCAAGACCCACAGGGCCTTGGTTATGGCTACACCTTC.

Here the CDR3 DNA reads TGTGCCAGCAGCTTAGATGGAAGCGGGGGGGGAAATGAGCAGTTCTTC. Encoded protein: CASSLDGSGGGNEQFF. The chain carries TRBV11-3 and TRBJ2-1; 10 bases align to TRBD2. J lost 7 bases, V lost 0 bases, and 6 bases had no gene match. CDR3 size: 16 residues. Germline values: CDR1 SGHNT, CDR2 YENEEA.

J is TRBJ1-1 and V is TRBV15, with 7 bases that match TRBD1. V gave up 1 base and J gave up 7 bases; unmatched junction bases: 12. In germline, CDR1 is LNHNV, CDR2 YYDKDF (reference sequence). The CDR3 totals 16 residues. The CDR3 here is CATSRAGQEGRIEAFF. The CDR3 DNA sequence: TGTGCCACCAGCAGAGCTGGACAGGAGGGCCGGATTGAAGCTTTCTTT.

The chain couples TRBV30 to TRBJ2-3, with D hard to call. The CDR3 extends over 15 amino acids. Germline V lookup: CDR1 GTSNPN, CDR2 SVGIG (reference sequence). The V end lost 3 bases, the J end lost 3 bases, and 16 bases lay between the germline ends. CDR3 region: CAWRLTGGGTDTQYF. CDR3 nucleotide sequence: TGTGCCTGGAGATTGACTGGCGGTGGGACAGATACGCAGTATTTT.